The 23 T cell receptor beta chains below all came from one sample that was sequenced in a study of blood T cell repertoires in COVID-19. Using immunoSEQ multiplex PCR, the repertoire was profiled, and TCRdb retains in-frame clones only, with some absent. The sample lists approximately 35,000 clones; approximately 90% were seen once. Sequencing was done on a sample of peripheral blood. The origin of the receptors is a human donor in a cohort sampled during active COVID-19.

The chain recombines TRBV4-3 with TRBJ2-6; D might be TRBD1 (6 bases). In germline, CDR1 is LGHNA, CDR2 YSLEER. Trimming removed 0 bases at V and 0 bases at J, with 12 bases between. The CDR3 extends over 18 amino acids. The chain's CDR3 is CASSQDGTGHSGANVLTF. CDR3 coding DNA: TGCGCCAGCAGCCAAGATGGCACGGGACACTCTGGGGCCAACGTCCTGACTTTC.

The CDR3 reads CASSTTVMNTEAFF. In nucleotides, the CDR3 is TGTGCCAGTAGTACGACTGTAATGAACACTGAAGCTTTCTTT. The rearrangement joins TRBV19 to TRBJ1-1, with no clear D. CDR3 size: 14 residues. V lost 4 bases to trimming and J lost 0 bases, with 9 bases between them. Per the germline V gene, CDR1 is LNHDA and CDR2 is SQIVND (reference sequence).

The V gene is TRBV5-8, the J gene TRBJ2-7; the D gene is possibly TRBD2 (6 bases). Germline CDR1 is SGHTS and CDR2 is YDEGEE. Trimming left V 5 bases short and J 3 bases short, with 18 bases between. This CDR3 spans 15 amino acids. The CDR3, as DNA: TGTGCCAGCAGTACCCGACCCACGGAGGGCTACGAGCAGTACTTC. Encoded protein: CASSTRPTEGYEQYF.

J is TRBJ1-2 and V is TRBV2; a possible D gene is TRBD1 (5 bases). The V end lost 2 bases, the J end lost 8 bases, and 15 bases lay between the germline ends. The germline CDR1 and CDR2 sequences are SNHLY and FYNNEI. The CDR3 is 14 amino acids. The CDR3 here is CASSESQGMGGYTF. The CDR3 nucleotides read TGTGCCAGCAGTGAATCCCAGGGTATGGGGGGCTACACCTTC.

V gene TRBV5-1 combines with J gene TRBJ1-2, with a weak D call TRBD1 (5 bases). This CDR3 region has 14 residues. The V gene lost 4 bases and the J gene lost 4 bases, with 14 bases spanning the gap. The V gene's germline CDR1 is SGHRS and CDR2 YFSETQ. CDR3 bases: TGCGCCAGCAGCGAAGGACAAGGAACCTATGGCTACACCTTC. The encoded protein is CASSEGQGTYGYTF.

This chain links TRBV6-5 with TRBJ1-1; D is unresolved. The CDR3 consists of 13 residues. Trimming took off 6 bases at V and 11 bases at J, with 19 bases between the two ends. Germline V gene lookup returns CDR1 MNHEY and CDR2 SVGAGI. CDR3 protein: CASRVLDSGRAFF. In DNA, the CDR3 is TGTGCCAGCAGGGTCCTGGACTCCGGTCGGGCTTTCTTT.

The J gene is TRBJ2-7, the V gene TRBV9, with D tentatively TRBD2 (5 bases). Looked up from germline, CDR1 is SGDLS and CDR2 is YYNGEE. V was clipped by 0 bases and J by 3 bases, with 10 bases between them. The CDR3 consists of 14 residues. CDR3 loop: CASSVGTGDYEQYF. The CDR3 DNA is TGTGCCAGCAGCGTAGGGACTGGGGACTACGAGCAGTACTTC.

This clone was observed a single time. V is TRBV18 and J is TRBJ1-5; D may be TRBD1 (5 bases). CDR3 length: 14 amino acids. The germline CDR1 and CDR2 sequences are KGHSH and LQKENI. Deletions cut 6 bases from V and 2 bases from J, with 11 bases between. This chain's CDR3 is CASSYSGGNQPQHF. CDR3 coding DNA: TGTGCCAGCTCGTATTCGGGGGGCAATCAGCCCCAGCATTTT. Complete variable domain (other parts from reference TRBV18 and TRBJ1-5): NAGVMQNPRHLVRRRGQEARLRCSPMKGHSHVYWYRQLPEEGLKFMVYLQKENIIDESGMPKERFSAEFPKEGPSILRIQQVVRGDSAAYFCASSYSGGNQPQHFGDGTRLSIL.

The sample holds one count of this clone. The V and J genes are TRBV7-8 and TRBJ2-5, with TRBD1 matching over 7 bases. Germline CDR1 SGHVS, CDR2 FQNEAQ. The V and J ends lost 2 bases and 5 bases, in that order; junction bases with no gene match: 11. The CDR3 is made up of 16 amino acids. The CDR3 sequence: CASSLTTGLTGETQYF. The CDR3 region has the DNA TGTGCCAGCAGCTTAACGACAGGGCTCACGGGGGAGACCCAGTACTTC.

J is TRBJ2-3 and V is TRBV19; a possible D gene is TRBD1 (7 bases). The germline gives CDR1 LNHDA, CDR2 SQIVND (reference sequence). V lost 6 bases and J lost 1, with 11 bases in between. There are 14 residues in the CDR3. CDR3 protein: CASSAGTGTDTQYF. CDR3 in DNA: TGTGCCAGTAGCGCGGGGACAGGCACAGATACGCAGTATTTT.

The genes are TRBV7-2 and TRBJ1-2; tentatively, D is TRBD1 (6 bases). The CDR3 totals 15 residues. V lost 5 bases to trimming and J lost 2 bases, with 15 bases between them. CDR1 SGHTA and CDR2 FQGNSA come from the germline V gene. The CDR3 region has the DNA TGTGCCAGCAGCGGTAGCGCAGGGGAGAACTATGGCTACACCTTC. Protein product: CASSGSAGENYGYTF.

The gene calls are TRBV28 and TRBJ1-4; 7 nucleotides line up with TRBD1. Germline assignment: CDR1 MDHEN and CDR2 SYDVKM. This CDR3 spans 18 amino acids. J was trimmed by 3 bases and V by 6 bases; bases with no gene match: 16. The CDR3 DNA sequence: TGTGCCAGCAGACGGAGACAGGGCTTCGGTGTGCCTAATGAAAAACTGTTTTTT. Residues: CASRRRQGFGVPNEKLFF.

The chain is built from TRBV7-9 and TRBJ1-4; 8 bases agree with TRBD1. Germline CDR1 reads SEHNR; CDR2 reads FQNEAQ (reference sequence). The CDR3 is 14 residues long. V trimming: 2 bases; J trimming: 6 bases; junction bases outside the gene matches: 2. CDR3 nucleotide sequence: TGTGCCAGCAGCTTAACAGGGGGGTATGAAAAACTGTTTTTT. The encoded protein is CASSLTGGYEKLFF. Full variable domain (rest looked up from reference TRBV7-9 and TRBJ1-4): DTGVSQNPRHKITKRGQNVTFRCDPISEHNRLYWYRQTLGQGPEFLTYFQNEAQLEKSRLLSDRFSAERPKGSFSTLEIQRTEQGDSAMYLCASSLTGGYEKLFFGSGTQLSVL.

The chain recombines TRBV5-6 with TRBJ2-7; D gene ambiguous. V lost 4 bases and J lost 2, with 7 bases in between. Per germline, CDR1 SGHDT and CDR2 YYEEEE. The CDR3 covers 12 residues. The CDR3 region has the DNA TGTGCCAGCAGCGCCCGGGCCTACGAGCAGTACTTC. Encoded protein: CASSARAYEQYF.

The chain joins TRBV5-1 to TRBJ1-4, with no clear D. V lost 5 bases and J 6 bases, leaving 14 bases between the germline ends. Germline V lookup: CDR1 SGHRS, CDR2 YFSETQ. The CDR3 is 14 residues long. CDR3 region: CASSLDTIDEKLFF. The CDR3 DNA sequence: TGCGCCAGCAGTTTAGACACCATCGATGAAAAACTGTTTTTT.

This clone has only a few counts. This chain uses TRBV9 with TRBJ1-2; D perhaps matches TRBD1 (6 bases). The germline V gene encodes CDR1 SGDLS and CDR2 YYNGEE. CDR3 size: 15 residues. Trimming removed 3 bases from V and 4 bases from J, with 16 bases in between. This CDR3 reads CASSAGTFGSYGYTF. CDR3 nucleotides: TGTGCCAGCAGCGCCGGGACATTCGGCAGCTATGGCTACACCTTC.

The chain has TRBV7-9 and TRBJ2-2; unclear D gene. The CDR3 is 15 residues long. Germline V gene data show CDR1 as SEHNR and CDR2 as FQNEAQ (reference sequence). Trimming removed 1 base at V and 1 base at J, with 7 bases between. In nucleotides, the CDR3 is TGTGCCAGCAGCTTAGGGTTAGTGAACACCGGGGAGCTGTTTTTT. The encoded protein is CASSLGLVNTGELFF.

V and J are TRBV4-1 and TRBJ2-5; 12 bases are shared with TRBD1. The CDR3 totals 17 residues. The germline CDR1 and CDR2 sequences are MGHRA and YSYEKL. Unmatched junction bases numbered 7, after V lost 3 bases and J lost 2 bases. CDR3 protein: CASSQLGQGARQETQYF. Here the CDR3 DNA reads TGCGCCAGCAGCCAGCTGGGACAGGGGGCCCGGCAAGAGACCCAGTACTTC.

The chain links TRBV7-9 to TRBJ2-1; 8 bases line up with TRBD2. Germline loops: CDR1 SEHNR, CDR2 FQNEAQ (reference sequence). V trimming: 2 bases; J trimming: 4 bases; junction bases outside the gene matches: 7. The CDR3 extends over 16 amino acids. The CDR3 here is CASSLPRGGRYNEQFF. The CDR3 region has the DNA TGTGCCAGCAGCTTACCCCGCGGCGGGAGGTACAATGAGCAGTTCTTC.

The rearrangement links TRBV5-1 to TRBJ2-5, with 8 positions matching TRBD1. CDR1 SGHRS and CDR2 YFSETQ come from the germline V gene. The CDR3 runs to 14 residues. Trimming at V came to 4 bases and at J to 7 bases, leaving 9 bases not matched to a gene. DNA of the CDR3: TGCGCCAGCAGCATTGGACAGGGAGGTACGACCCAGTACTTC. This sequence encodes CASSIGQGGTTQYF.

V gene TRBV19 combines with J gene TRBJ1-2, with D hard to call. This CDR3 spans 13 amino acids. Germline lookup yields CDR1 LNHDA and CDR2 SQIVND (reference sequence). Trimming left V 5 bases short and J 4 bases short, with 11 bases between. CDR3 amino acids: CASSPVGVYGYTF. The CDR3 coding sequence is TGTGCCAGTAGTCCCGTCGGGGTCTATGGCTACACCTTC.

The V and J genes are TRBV5-6 and TRBJ2-3, with 9 bases that match TRBD2. Germline V CDR1 and CDR2: SGHDT, YYEEEE. This CDR3 has 16 residues. Trimming took 0 bases from V and 4 from J; bases not matched to a gene: 6. The CDR3 is CASSLDPSGASDTQYF. The CDR3 DNA is TGTGCCAGCAGCTTGGACCCTAGCGGGGCCTCAGATACGCAGTATTTT.

This chain joins TRBV7-9 and TRBJ1-5; 7 bases map to TRBD1. J was trimmed by 2 bases and V by 5 bases; bases with no gene match: 3. CDR3 length: 14 residues. CDR1 and CDR2 from the germline V gene are SEHNR and FQNEAQ (reference sequence). As DNA, the CDR3 is TGTGCCAGCAGCCTAGGGGGCGGCAATCAGCCCCAGCATTTT. Encoded protein: CASSLGGGNQPQHF.